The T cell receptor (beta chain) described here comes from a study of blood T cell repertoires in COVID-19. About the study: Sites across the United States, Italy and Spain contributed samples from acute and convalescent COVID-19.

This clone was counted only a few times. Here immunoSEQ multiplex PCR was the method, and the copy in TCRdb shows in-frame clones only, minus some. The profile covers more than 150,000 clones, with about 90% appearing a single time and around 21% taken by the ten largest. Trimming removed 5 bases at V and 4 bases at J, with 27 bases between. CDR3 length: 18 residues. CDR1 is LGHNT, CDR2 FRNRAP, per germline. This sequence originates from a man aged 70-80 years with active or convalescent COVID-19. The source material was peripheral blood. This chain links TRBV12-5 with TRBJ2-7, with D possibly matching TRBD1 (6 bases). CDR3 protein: CASGRDNRGLDDPYEQYF. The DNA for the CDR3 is TGTGCTAGTGGTCGGGACAACCGAGGGTTGGACGACCCTTACGAGCAGTACTTC.